Each of the 28 T cell receptor beta chains below was sequenced from the same sample in a study of blood T cell repertoires in COVID-19. Repertoires were generated with immunoSEQ multiplex PCR, while TCRdb's copy carries only in-frame clones and drops some. This table has about 230,000 clones, around 83% appearing once. Sequenced input: peripheral blood. The receptors were sampled from a man between 35 and 55 years old with acute or convalescent COVID-19.

The chain recombines TRBV5-1 with TRBJ2-1, with 13 nucleotides matching TRBD2. CDR1 SGHRS and CDR2 YFSETQ come from the germline V gene. J lost 10 bases, V lost 5 bases, and 12 bases had no gene match. The CDR3 extends over 16 amino acids. CDR3 bases: TGCGCCAGCAGTCCGCAGACTAGCGGGGGGCCCCGAGAGCAGTTCTTC. Encoded protein: CASSPQTSGGPREQFF.

J is TRBJ1-2 and V is TRBV7-2; 10 bases line up with TRBD1. CDR1 and CDR2 (germline): SGHTA, FQGNSA. J was trimmed by 4 bases and V by 5 bases; bases with no gene match: 4. The CDR3 is 14 residues long. CDR3 sequence (DNA): TGTGCCAGCAGCCCTGACAGGGGGCCCTATGGCTACACCTTC. Its protein product is CASSPDRGPYGYTF.

The chain joins TRBV4-3 to TRBJ1-5; a weak D match, TRBD1 (5 bases). Germline values: CDR1 LGHNA, CDR2 YSLEER. Trimming stripped 1 base from V and 1 base from J, with 8 bases between. The CDR3 is made up of 15 amino acids. The CDR3 region has the DNA TGCGCCAGCAGCCAAGGACAGTCAAGCAATCAGCCCCAGCATTTT. It yields the protein CASSQGQSSNQPQHF.

The chain has TRBV4-3 and TRBJ2-4; D gene unclear. The CDR3 consists of 12 residues. V gave up 5 bases and J gave up 9 bases, with 11 bases separating them. Germline CDR1 LGHNA, CDR2 YSLEER. The CDR3 reads CASSARRGIQYF. CDR3 sequence (DNA): TGCGCCAGCAGCGCCCGTCGCGGCATTCAGTACTTC.

The chain recombines TRBV20-1 with TRBJ1-4; perhaps TRBD1 as D (5 bases). The CDR3 runs to 12 residues. V lost 3 bases to trimming and J lost 5 bases, with 7 bases between them. Germline CDR1 and CDR2: DFQATT and SNEGSKA (reference sequence). The CDR3 loop reads CSASAGNEKLFF. The CDR3 DNA sequence: TGCAGTGCTAGTGCAGGGAATGAAAAACTGTTTTTT.

J is TRBJ1-2 and V is TRBV7-9; 10 bases are a match to TRBD1. The CDR3 has 14 amino acids. With V trimmed by 1 base and J by 13 bases, 9 bases remained unmatched. Germline CDR1 is SEHNR and CDR2 is FQNEAQ (reference sequence). CDR3 in DNA: TGTGCCAGCAGCTTAGACGCCGGGACAGGGGCGACCACCTTC. As protein: CASSLDAGTGATTF.

This clone was observed once. The V gene is TRBV5-5, the J gene TRBJ1-5; D is undetermined. The CDR3 has 14 amino acids. The ends were cut back, 2 bases at V and 5 bases at J, with 11 bases in the middle. From germline, CDR1 is SGHKS and CDR2 YYEKEE (reference sequence). The CDR3 region is CASSFGLGDQPQHF. The DNA for the CDR3 is TGTGCCAGCAGCTTTGGCCTGGGAGATCAGCCCCAGCATTTT.

This clone has more than one count but fewer than ten. The rearrangement joins TRBV7-9 to TRBJ1-1, with TRBD1 as a possible D gene (5 bases). Germline values: CDR1 SEHNR, CDR2 FQNEAQ (reference sequence). Trimming took 4 bases from V and 5 from J, leaving 23 bases between them. The CDR3 is 17 residues long. The CDR3: CASSSNSYGGQATEAFF. For the CDR3, the DNA is TGTGCCAGCAGCTCAAATTCATACGGGGGTCAGGCTACTGAAGCTTTCTTT.

The V call is TRBV7-9, the J call TRBJ1-5, with 10 bases fitting TRBD1. CDR1 is SEHNR, CDR2 FQNEAQ, per germline (reference sequence). CDR3 length: 14 amino acids. V was clipped by 5 bases and J by 7 bases; unmatched bases: 5. DNA for the CDR3: TGTGCCAGCAGCCCCGTGACAGGGGGCCAGCCCCAGCATTTT. Translation gives CASSPVTGGQPQHF.

About this clone itself: The identical CDR3 is also encoded by other nucleotide sequences in the sample. This chain connects TRBV7-7 to TRBJ1-1, with D hard to call. Per the germline V gene, CDR1 is SSHAT and CDR2 is FNYEAQ (reference sequence). Trimming shortened V by 5 bases and J by 0 bases, and 7 bases separated the two germline ends. The CDR3 runs to 13 residues. The CDR3: CASSLQVNTEAFF. The CDR3 DNA sequence: TGTGCCAGCAGCCTTCAGGTGAACACTGAAGCTTTCTTT.

This sequence joins TRBV6-1 and TRBJ1-2; D remains ambiguous. The CDR3 spans 12 residues. Germline CDR1 reads MNHNS; CDR2 reads SASEGT. V dropped 8 bases and J dropped 2 bases, with 9 bases sitting between them. CDR3 coding DNA: TGTGCCAGCGGACGGGAAAACTATGGCTACACCTTC. It translates to CASGRENYGYTF.

The chain carries TRBV19 and TRBJ2-7; 12 bases match TRBD1. V shed 3 bases, J shed 4 bases, and the junction held 1 base outside the gene matches. The CDR3 has 14 amino acids. The germline V gene encodes CDR1 LNHDA and CDR2 SQIVND (reference sequence). CDR3 residues: CASSMGQGAYEQYF. In nucleotides, the CDR3 is TGTGCCAGTAGTATGGGACAGGGGGCTTACGAGCAGTACTTC.

J is TRBJ2-5 and V is TRBV5-1; 9 bases line up with TRBD1. Trimming at V came to 4 bases and at J to 4 bases, leaving 8 bases not matched to a gene. Germline loops: CDR1 SGHRS, CDR2 YFSETQ. The CDR3 length is 15 residues. CDR3 protein: CASSMGQGNSETQYF. The CDR3 DNA sequence: TGCGCCAGCAGCATGGGACAGGGCAACTCAGAGACCCAGTACTTC.

In its sample, this clone was seen a few times. The chain employs TRBV29-1 and TRBJ2-1, with 8 bases aligning to TRBD2. The CDR3 has 13 amino acids. Trimming removed 6 bases from V and 6 bases from J; junction bases left unmatched: 7. Germline V gene data show CDR1 as SQVTM and CDR2 as ANQGSEA. CDR3 sequence reads: CSVSPGTSNEQFF. The CDR3 bases are TGCAGCGTGAGTCCCGGGACTAGCAATGAGCAGTTCTTC.

V and J are TRBV15 and TRBJ1-5; TRBD1 might be the D (5 bases). From germline, CDR1 is LNHNV and CDR2 YYDKDF (reference sequence). V was cut by 2 bases and J by 8 bases, with 19 bases left in between. The CDR3 totals 16 residues. CDR3 sequence (DNA): TGTGCCACCAGCAGAACCAAAGGGGTGGGCCGGGAGCCCCAGCATTTT. Its protein is CATSRTKGVGREPQHF.

In its sample, this clone was seen once. Here the CDR3 DNA reads TGTGCCAGCAGCGTAGGGTCGGTCGAGCAGTTCTTC. Its protein product is CASSVGSVEQFF. The chain couples TRBV9 to TRBJ2-1; D not certain. Germline-derived CDR1 and CDR2 are SGDLS and YYNGEE. This CDR3 spans 12 amino acids. V lost 0 bases and J 10 bases, leaving 8 bases between the germline ends.

This rearrangement joins TRBV27 to TRBJ1-5, with D unresolved. The germline gives CDR1 MNHEY, CDR2 SMNVEV (reference sequence). The CDR3 has 14 residues. V lost 10 bases to trimming and J lost 3 bases, with 16 bases between them. The CDR3 protein is CAIGLLGTNQPQHF. The CDR3 region has the DNA TGTGCCATCGGACTTTTGGGAACCAATCAGCCCCAGCATTTT.

This chain uses TRBV6-1 with TRBJ2-7; D gene unclear. Trimming took 1 base from V and 0 from J, leaving 7 bases between them. Germline values: CDR1 MNHNS, CDR2 SASEGT. This CDR3 has 14 amino acids. CDR3 sequence (DNA): TGTGCCAGCAGTGAAGGGCCAATCTCCTACGAGCAGTACTTC. It encodes CASSEGPISYEQYF.

The rearrangement links TRBV6-1 to TRBJ1-5, with unresolved D. The germline gives CDR1 MNHNS, CDR2 SASEGT. V was clipped by 2 bases and J by 0 bases, with 8 bases between them. The CDR3 has 15 residues. The CDR3 nucleotides read TGTGCCAGCAGTGAATGGGCGATTAGCAATCAGCCCCAGCATTTT. Translation gives CASSEWAISNQPQHF.

The chain couples TRBV27 to TRBJ2-1; a possible D gene is TRBD1 (6 bases). The germline gives CDR1 MNHEY, CDR2 SMNVEV (reference sequence). Trimming took 6 bases from V and 9 from J, leaving 18 bases between them. The length of the CDR3 is 14 residues. The CDR3 reads CASRDSYSFSEQFF. The CDR3 DNA is TGTGCCAGCAGGGACAGTTATAGCTTCAGTGAGCAGTTCTTC.

The CDR3 reads CARCTGGHVYGYTF. The CDR3 DNA is TGCGCCAGGTGTACAGGGGGACACGTCTATGGCTACACCTTC. The chain uses TRBV5-1 and TRBJ1-2, with TRBD1 identical over 8 bases. This CDR3 region has 14 residues. Germline CDR1 is SGHRS and CDR2 is YFSETQ. Trimming at V came to 8 bases and at J to 4 bases, leaving 10 bases not matched to a gene.

Worth noting for this clone: Other DNA sequences from this sample encode an identical CDR3 as well. The chain joins TRBV6-2 or TRBV6-3 to TRBJ1-2; TRBD1 matches 7 bases. The CDR3 is 13 amino acids. CDR1 and CDR2 from the germline V gene are MNHEY and SVGEGT. V lost 4 bases to trimming and J lost 5 bases; unmatched junction nucleotides: 4. For the CDR3, the DNA is TGTGCCAGCAGTTCACCACAGGGGTATGGCTACACCTTC. Translated: CASSSPQGYGYTF.

V is TRBV19 and J is TRBJ2-7; 8 bases align to TRBD2. The CDR3 is made up of 12 amino acids. Germline CDR1 LNHDA, CDR2 SQIVND (reference sequence). V was clipped by 8 bases and J by 3 bases; unmatched bases: 3. The CDR3 reads CASRRGDYEQYF. Written as DNA, the CDR3 is TGTGCCAGTCGGCGGGGGGACTACGAGCAGTACTTC.

The rearrangement links TRBV28 to TRBJ1-5; TRBD1 agrees at 9 bases. The V and J ends lost 2 bases and 5 bases, in that order; junction bases with no gene match: 4. The germline V gene encodes CDR1 MDHEN and CDR2 SYDVKM. This CDR3 contains 15 residues. The CDR3 loop reads CASSLGGTGYQPQHF. The CDR3 coding sequence is TGTGCCAGCAGTTTAGGGGGGACAGGGTATCAGCCCCAGCATTTT. Variable domain in full (rest from reference TRBV28 and TRBJ1-5): DVKVTQSSRYLVKRTGEKVFLECVQDMDHENMFWYRQDPGLGLRLIYFSYDVKMKEKGDIPEGYSVSREKKERFSLILESASTNQTSMYLCASSLGGTGYQPQHFGDGTRLSIL.

As concerns this clone: Other DNA sequences in the sample encode the same CDR3. The genes are TRBV7-2 and TRBJ1-1; 7 nucleotides match TRBD1. Trimming at V came to 3 bases and at J to 1 base, leaving 2 bases not matched to a gene. Germline-derived CDR1 and CDR2 are SGHTA and FQGNSA. The CDR3 extends over 14 amino acids. CDR3 loop: CASSFGTANTEAFF. DNA for the CDR3: TGTGCCAGCAGCTTTGGGACAGCGAACACTGAAGCTTTCTTT.

This chain connects TRBV30 to TRBJ2-1; 10 nucleotides agree with TRBD1. Germline values: CDR1 GTSNPN, CDR2 SVGIG (reference sequence). This CDR3 has 16 amino acids. Germline trimming cut 5 bases from V and 4 bases from J; bases unmatched to any gene: 11. The CDR3 reads CAWAFPTGGGYNEQFF. CDR3 coding DNA: TGTGCCTGGGCCTTCCCGACAGGGGGCGGGTACAATGAGCAGTTCTTC. Complete variable domain (other parts from reference TRBV30 and TRBJ2-1): SQTIHQWPATLVQPVGSPLSLECTVEGTSNPNLYWYRQAAGRGLQLLFYSVGIGQISSEVPQNLSASRPQDRQFILSSKKLLLSDSGFYLCAWAFPTGGGYNEQFFGPGTRLTVL.

This sequence joins TRBV18 and TRBJ1-1; TRBD1 is a possible D gene (5 bases). V gave up 1 base and J gave up 5 bases, with 11 bases separating them. This CDR3 is built from 14 residues. Germline lookup yields CDR1 KGHSH and CDR2 LQKENI. DNA of the CDR3: TGTGCCAGCTCACCACGCCCAGGGCAGACTGAAGCTTTCTTT. Residues: CASSPRPGQTEAFF.

The rearrangement links TRBV10-3 to TRBJ1-2; 12 nucleotides line up with TRBD1. Trimming at V came to 6 bases and at J to 8 bases, leaving 10 bases not matched to a gene. Germline V lookup: CDR1 ENHRY, CDR2 SYGVKD. The CDR3 extends over 15 amino acids. CDR3 sequence: CAISFAGTGGYGYTF. The DNA for the CDR3 is TGTGCCATCAGCTTCGCCGGGACAGGGGGCTACGGCTACACCTTC.